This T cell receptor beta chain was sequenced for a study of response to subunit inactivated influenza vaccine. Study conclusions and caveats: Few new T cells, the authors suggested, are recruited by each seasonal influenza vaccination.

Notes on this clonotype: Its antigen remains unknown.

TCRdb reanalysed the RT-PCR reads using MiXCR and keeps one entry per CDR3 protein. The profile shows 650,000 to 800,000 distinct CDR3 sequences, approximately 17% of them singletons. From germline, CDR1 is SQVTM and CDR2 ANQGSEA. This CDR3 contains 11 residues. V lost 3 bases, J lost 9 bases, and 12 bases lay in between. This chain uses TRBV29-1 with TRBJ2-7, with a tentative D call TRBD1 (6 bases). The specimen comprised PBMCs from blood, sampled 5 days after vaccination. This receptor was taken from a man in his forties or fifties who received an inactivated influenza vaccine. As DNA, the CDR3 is TGCAGCGTTGAGGCAGGGGCTGGGCAGTACTTC. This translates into CSVEAGAGQYF.